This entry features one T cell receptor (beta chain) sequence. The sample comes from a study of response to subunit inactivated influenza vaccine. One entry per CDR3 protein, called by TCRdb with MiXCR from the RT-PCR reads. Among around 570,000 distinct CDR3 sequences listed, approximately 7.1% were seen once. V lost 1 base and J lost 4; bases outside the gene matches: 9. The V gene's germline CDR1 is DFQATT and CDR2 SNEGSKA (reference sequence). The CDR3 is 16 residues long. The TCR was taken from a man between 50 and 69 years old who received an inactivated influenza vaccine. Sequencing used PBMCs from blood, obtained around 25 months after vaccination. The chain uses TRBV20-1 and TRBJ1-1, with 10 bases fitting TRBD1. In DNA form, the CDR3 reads TGCAGTGCTAGAGTTCCTCCGGGACAGGGGTCCACTGAAGCTTTCTTT. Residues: CSARVPPGQGSTEAFF.